The TCR beta chain under discussion was sequenced for a study of beta chain features in type 1 diabetes. Regarding the study as a whole: Naive, central memory and Treg TCRB repertoires seemed to resemble each other more closely in patients than they did in healthy donors.

The investigators reverse transcribed all of the isolated RNA, so they sequenced expressed TCRB transcripts. Generated by immunoSEQ multiplex PCR, the TCRdb table keeps only in-frame clones and is missing some. This sample carries hundreds of thousands of clones, 30% of them seen once, and the ten largest clones take 0.05% to 0.07%. This clone appeared a few times. Antigen specificity is unknown. Deletions cut 6 bases from V and 15 bases from J, with 18 bases between. This CDR3 is built from 11 residues. Germline CDR1 and CDR2: SQVTM and ANQGSEA. This receptor was obtained from a man aged 18 to 29 in good health. The sample was naive CD4+ T cells from blood. The chain uses TRBV29-1 and TRBJ2-1, with D perhaps matching TRBD1 or TRBD2 (7 bases each). The CDR3 reads CSVGGGEVLFF. The CDR3 coding sequence is TGCAGCGTGGGAGGGGGCGAGGTTCTGTTCTTC.